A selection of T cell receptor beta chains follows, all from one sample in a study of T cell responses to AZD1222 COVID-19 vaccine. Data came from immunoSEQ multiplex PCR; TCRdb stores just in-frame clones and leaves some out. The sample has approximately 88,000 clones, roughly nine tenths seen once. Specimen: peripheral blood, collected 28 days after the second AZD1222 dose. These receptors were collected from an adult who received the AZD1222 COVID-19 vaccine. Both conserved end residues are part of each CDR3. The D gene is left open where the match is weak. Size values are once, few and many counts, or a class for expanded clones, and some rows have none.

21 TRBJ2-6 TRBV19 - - TGTGCCAGTAGTATAGATCCGATATCGGCACCTCCTCTTTCTGGGGCCAACGTCCTGACTTTC CASSIDPISAPPLSGANVLTF
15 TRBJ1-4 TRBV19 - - TGTGCCAGTAGTTCTTCGACAGGACCGAGGGAAAAACTGTTTTTT CASSSSTGPREKLFF
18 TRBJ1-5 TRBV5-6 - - TGTGCCAGCAGCTTGACGGGCGGGGAGTTCTTGAGCAATCAGCCCCAGCATTTT CASSLTGGEFLSNQPQHF
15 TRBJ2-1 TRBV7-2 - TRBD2 TGTGCCAGCAGCAGACTAGCGGGGGGTCTCAATGAGCAGTTCTTC CASSRLAGGLNEQFF
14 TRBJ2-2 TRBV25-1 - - TGTGCCAGCAGTGCCTGGACTGACACCGGGGAGCTGTTTTTT CASSAWTDTGELFF
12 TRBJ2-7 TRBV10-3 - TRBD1 TGTGCCACCTCCGGACAGGACTACGAGCAGTACTTC CATSGQDYEQYF
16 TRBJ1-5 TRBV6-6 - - TGTGCCAGCAGTTTCCCTTCCCTTACTGGCAATCAGCCCCAGCATTTT CASSFPSLTGNQPQHF
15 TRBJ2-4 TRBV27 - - TGTGCCAGCAGTTTATTCACTGGGCCCCAAAACATTCAGTACTTC CASSLFTGPQNIQYF
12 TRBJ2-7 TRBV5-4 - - TGTGCCAGCAGCTTGAACCAATACGAGCAGTACTTC CASSLNQYEQYF
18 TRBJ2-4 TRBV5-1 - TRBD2 TGCGCCAGCAGCCCGGGGACTAGCGGGGGGGCGGCCAAAAACATTCAGTACTTC CASSPGTSGGAAKNIQYF
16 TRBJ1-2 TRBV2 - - TGTGCCAGCAGTGAAGGCGGGGAAGGTTTTAACTATGGCTACACCTTC CASSEGGEGFNYGYTF
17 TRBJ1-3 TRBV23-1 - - TGCGCCAGCAGTCAAACCCTCCGGGACAACTCTGGAAACACCATATATTTT CASSQTLRDNSGNTIYF
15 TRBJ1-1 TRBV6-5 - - TGTGCCAGCAGACCGGACAGAAAGTCAAACACTGAAGCTTTCTTT CASRPDRKSNTEAFF
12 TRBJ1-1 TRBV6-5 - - TGTGCCAGCAGTTACTCGAGGGAGAAAGCTTTCTTT CASSYSREKAFF
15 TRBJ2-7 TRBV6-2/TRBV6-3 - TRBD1 TGTGCCAGCAGCCCCCCCGGACAGGGTACCCACGAGCAGTACTTC CASSPPGQGTHEQYF
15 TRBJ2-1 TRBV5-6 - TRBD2 TGTGCCAGCAGCTTGAGGCGGGGGGAGGACAATGAGCAGTTCTTC CASSLRRGEDNEQFF
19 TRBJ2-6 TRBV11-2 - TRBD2 TGTGCCAGCAGCTTTAGCGAGCGGGGGGCCCTCTCTGGGGCCAACGTCCTGACTTTC CASSFSERGALSGANVLTF
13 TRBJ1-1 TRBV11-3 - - TGTGCCAGCAGCTTTGGGGGGAACACTGAAGCTTTCTTT CASSFGGNTEAFF
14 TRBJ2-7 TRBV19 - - TGTGCCAGTAGTATAGATCTGGAGGGGTACGAGCAGTACTTC CASSIDLEGYEQYF
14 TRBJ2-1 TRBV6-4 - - TGTGCCAGCAGTGACAATGGGGGGGCGAATGAGCAGTTCTTC CASSDNGGANEQFF
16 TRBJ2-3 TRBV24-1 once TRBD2 TGTGCCACCAGTGATCCCACTAGCGGGGGCACAGATACGCAGTATTTT CATSDPTSGGTDTQYF
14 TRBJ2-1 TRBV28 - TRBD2 TGTGCCAGCAGTTTAGCGGGGGGCAACGATGAGCAGTTCTTC CASSLAGGNDEQFF
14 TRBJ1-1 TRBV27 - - TGTGCCAGCAGTTTATTGGGCAGTCCCTATGAAGCTTTCTTT CASSLLGSPYEAFF
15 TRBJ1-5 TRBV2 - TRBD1 TGTGCCAGCAGTGAAGGACAGGGGGGGATTCAGCCCCAGCATTTT CASSEGQGGIQPQHF
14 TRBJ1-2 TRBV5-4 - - TGTGCCACCCCGCCTGGAAACCCTAACTATGGCTACACCTTC CATPPGNPNYGYTF
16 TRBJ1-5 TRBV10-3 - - TGTGCCATCAGTGAGCCAGCAGGGGTCGGTACCGGGCCCCAGCATTTT CAISEPAGVGTGPQHF
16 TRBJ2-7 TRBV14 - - TGTGCCAGCAGCCAAAGAACAGGGCCGGGGGTGGACGAGCAGTACTTC CASSQRTGPGVDEQYF
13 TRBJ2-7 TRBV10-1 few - TGCGCCAGCGGGCCCAGGGCGGGTTCCGAGCAGTACTTC CASGPRAGSEQYF
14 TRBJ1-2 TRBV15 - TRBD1 TGTGCCACAAGACAGGGGGCGCATGTAAGTGGCTACACCTTC CATRQGAHVSGYTF
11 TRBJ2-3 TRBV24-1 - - TGTGCCACCAGTGTTACAGATACGCAGTATTTT CATSVTDTQYF
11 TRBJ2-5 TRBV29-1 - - TGCAGCGTTGAATCCCGGGAGACCCAGTACTTC CSVESRETQYF
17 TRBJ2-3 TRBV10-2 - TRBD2 TGCGCCAGCAGTGATTTTCAGACTAGCGGGGGGGCTTTCACGCAGTATTTT CASSDFQTSGGAFTQYF
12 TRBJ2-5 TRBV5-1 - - TGCGCCAGCAGCCTTATCGAGGAGGCCCAGTACTTC CASSLIEEAQYF
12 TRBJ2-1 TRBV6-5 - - TGTGCCAGCAGGAGGCGGAGGAATGAGCAGTTCTTC CASRRRRNEQFF
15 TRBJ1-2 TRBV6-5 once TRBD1 TGTGCCAGCAGTTACGGGACAGGCCATAAGGGTGGCTACACCTTC CASSYGTGHKGGYTF
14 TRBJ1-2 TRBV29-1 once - TGCAGCGTTGTTGTGGGATTCACTAACTATGGCTACACCTTC CSVVVGFTNYGYTF
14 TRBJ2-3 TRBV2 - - TGTGCCAGCAGTGTAGGGGGGCGCAGAGATACGCAGTATTTT CASSVGGRRDTQYF
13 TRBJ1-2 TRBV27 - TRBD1 TGTGCCAGCAGTTTCAGGGGGGGCTATGGCTACACCTTC CASSFRGGYGYTF
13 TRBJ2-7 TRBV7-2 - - TGTGCCAGCAGCCGGGACATTACCTACGAGCAGTACTTC CASSRDITYEQYF
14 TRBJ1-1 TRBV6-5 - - TGTGCCAGCAGGCTCGGGGGCTCTGGCACTGAAGCTTTCTTT CASRLGGSGTEAFF
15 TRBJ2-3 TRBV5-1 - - TGCGCCAGCAGCTTGTATCTGGATTCCACAGATACGCAGTATTTT CASSLYLDSTDTQYF
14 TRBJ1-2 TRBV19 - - TGTGCCAGTAGGGTACAGGGTAGGATCTATGGCTACACCTTC CASRVQGRIYGYTF
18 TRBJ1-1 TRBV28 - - TGTGCCAGCAGTTCCATAAGATCCGGGAGAGGGATGAACACTGAAGCTTTCTTT CASSSIRSGRGMNTEAFF
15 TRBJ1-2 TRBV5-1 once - TGCGCCAGCAGCTTGGAGGAGGTGGGGCCCTATGGCTACACCTTC CASSLEEVGPYGYTF
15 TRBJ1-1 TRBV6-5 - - TGTGCCAGCAGTTCCTCGGGACATAGGAACACTGAAGCTTTCTTT CASSSSGHRNTEAFF
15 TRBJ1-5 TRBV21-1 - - TGTGCCAGCAGCAAAGGGGAGCAATTCAATCAGCCCCAGCATTTT CASSKGEQFNQPQHF